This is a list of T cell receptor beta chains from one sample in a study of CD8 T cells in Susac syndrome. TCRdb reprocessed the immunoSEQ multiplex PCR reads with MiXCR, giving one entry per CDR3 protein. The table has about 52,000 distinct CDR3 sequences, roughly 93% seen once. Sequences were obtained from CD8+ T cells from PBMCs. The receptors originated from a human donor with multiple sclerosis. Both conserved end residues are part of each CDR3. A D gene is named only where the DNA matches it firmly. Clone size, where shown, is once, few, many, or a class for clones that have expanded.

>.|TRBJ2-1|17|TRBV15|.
CATSRVFTGSSYNEQFF
TGTGCCACCAGCAGAGTTTTTACAGGGAGCTCCTACAATGAGCAGTTCTTC
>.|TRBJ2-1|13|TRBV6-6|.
CAGTGASYNEQFF
TGTGCCGGAACGGGGGCCTCCTACAATGAGCAGTTCTTC
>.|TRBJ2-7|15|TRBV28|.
CASSPSTDAIYEQYF
TGTGCCAGCAGTCCCTCAACAGATGCTATCTACGAGCAGTACTTC
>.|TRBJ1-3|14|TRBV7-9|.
CAIRGGTNGDTIYF
TGTGCCATCCGAGGAGGAACAAACGGAGACACCATATATTTT
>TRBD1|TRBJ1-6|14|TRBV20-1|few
CSASSGTGDSPLHF
TGCAGTGCTTCCTCCGGGACAGGGGATTCACCCCTCCACTTT
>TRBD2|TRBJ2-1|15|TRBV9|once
CASSSWQTSRDEQFF
TGTGCCAGCAGCTCCTGGCAGACTAGCCGAGATGAGCAGTTCTTC
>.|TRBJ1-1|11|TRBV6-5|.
CASSSRGEAFF
TGTGCCAGCAGTTCGCGAGGAGAAGCTTTCTTT
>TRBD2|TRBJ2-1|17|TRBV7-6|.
CASSPRSSGGAFSEQFF
TGTGCCAGCAGCCCCCGATCTAGCGGGGGGGCCTTTTCTGAGCAGTTCTTC
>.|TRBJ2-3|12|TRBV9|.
CASSVDSDTQYF
TGTGCCAGCAGCGTAGACTCGGATACGCAGTATTTT
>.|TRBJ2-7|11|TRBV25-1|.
CASRHTYEQYF
TGTGCCAGCCGTCATACCTACGAGCAGTACTTC
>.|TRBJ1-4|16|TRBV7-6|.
CASSLEPGATNEKLFF
TGTGCCAGCAGCTTAGAGCCCGGAGCAACTAATGAAAAACTGTTTTTT
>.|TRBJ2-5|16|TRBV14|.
CASSQDLTRARETQYF
TGTGCCAGCAGCCAAGATCTGACCAGGGCAAGGGAGACCCAGTACTTC
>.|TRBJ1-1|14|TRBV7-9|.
CASSASGTNTEAFF
TGTGCCAGCAGCGCTAGCGGGACGAACACTGAAGCTTTCTTT
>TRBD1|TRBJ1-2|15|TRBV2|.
CASSVRAGGNYGYTF
TGTGCCAGCAGTGTAAGGGCAGGGGGGAACTATGGCTACACCTTC
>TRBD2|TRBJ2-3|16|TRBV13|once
CASSSVLAGRGDTQYF
TGTGCCAGCAGCTCCGTACTAGCGGGGCGGGGTGATACGCAGTATTTT
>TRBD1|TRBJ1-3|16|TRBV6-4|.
CASTSPDRGQRNTIYF
TGTGCCAGCACCTCCCCCGACAGGGGGCAAAGAAACACCATATATTTT
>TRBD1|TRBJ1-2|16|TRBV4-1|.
CASSHLRGQGNYGYTF
TGCGCCAGCAGCCACCTGCGGGGACAGGGCAACTATGGCTACACCTTC
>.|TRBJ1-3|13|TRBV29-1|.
CSVLWASGNTIYF
TGCAGCGTTCTATGGGCTAGTGGAAACACCATATATTTT
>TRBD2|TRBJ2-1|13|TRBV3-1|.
CASSPIAGKVQFF
TGTGCCAGCAGCCCGATAGCGGGGAAGGTGCAGTTCTTC
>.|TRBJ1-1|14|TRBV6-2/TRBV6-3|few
CASSYSMEGVEAFF
TGTGCCAGCAGTTACTCGATGGAGGGTGTTGAAGCTTTCTTT
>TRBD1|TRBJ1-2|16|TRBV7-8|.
CASSRKQGELFDGYTF
TGTGCCAGCAGCCGAAAACAGGGGGAACTCTTTGATGGCTACACCTTC
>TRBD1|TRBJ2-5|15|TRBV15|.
CATSRDRGSRETQYF
TGTGCCACCAGCAGAGACAGGGGGTCGCGAGAGACCCAGTACTTC
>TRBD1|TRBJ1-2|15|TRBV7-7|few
CASSLGTGRYYGYTF
TGTGCCAGCAGCCTAGGGACAGGGCGGTACTATGGCTACACCTTC
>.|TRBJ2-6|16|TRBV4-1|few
CASSQDPASGANVLTF
TGCGCCAGCAGCCAAGATCCTGCCTCGGGGGCCAACGTCCTGACTTTC
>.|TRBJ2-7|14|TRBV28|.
CASSGWKGSYEQYF
TGTGCCAGCAGTGGGTGGAAGGGATCGTACGAGCAGTACTTC
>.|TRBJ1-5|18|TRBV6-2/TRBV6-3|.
CASSFMRAATYSNQPQHF
TGTGCCAGCAGTTTTATGAGAGCGGCCACTTATAGCAATCAGCCCCAGCATTTT
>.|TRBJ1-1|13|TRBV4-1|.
CASSQESRRKAFF
TGCGCCAGCAGCCAAGAGTCGAGACGTAAAGCTTTCTTT